The 5 T cell receptor beta chains below come from one sample, sequenced in a study of blood T cells in healthy people across ages. The authors ran a second PCR of about 7 to 12 cycles using a sample-barcoded 5' primer and a J-beta primer mix. TCRdb fed the 5' RACE reads into MiXCR, producing one record per CDR3 protein. The sample has 500,000 to 700,000 distinct CDR3 sequences, approximately 30% seen once. Sequencing was performed on blood. All receptors come from a woman at least 80 years old in good health.

The genes are TRBV14 and TRBJ1-2, with 7 positions matching TRBD1. CDR1 SGHDN and CDR2 FVKESK come from the germline V gene. CDR3 length equals 15 residues. The V segment lost 2 bases and the J segment 3 bases; nucleotides outside the gene matches: 6. CDR3 nucleotide sequence: TGTGCCAGCAGCCAAAAAAGGGGGCCTGACTATGGCTACACCTTC. It encodes CASSQKRGPDYGYTF.

In regard to this clonotype: A single base separates this from a much larger clone, so it may be a read error. The chain joins TRBV7-2 to TRBJ1-1, with D unclear. This CDR3 has 16 amino acids. Germline V gives CDR1 SGHTA, CDR2 FQGNSA. The CDR3 loop reads CASSSLRRAPNTEALF. CDR3 nucleotide sequence: TGTGCCAGCAGCTCACTTAGGAGGGCCCCGAACACTGAAGCTTTATTT.

At least ten counts were recorded for this clonotype. This sequence joins TRBV27 and TRBJ2-3; 7 bases line up with TRBD2. The CDR3 is 17 amino acids. The germline gives CDR1 MNHEY, CDR2 SMNVEV (reference sequence). Unmatched junction bases numbered 14, after V lost 6 bases and J lost 2 bases. DNA of the CDR3: TGTGCCAGCAGGTCCCTTAGTGTGGGACTAATCACAGATACGCAGTATTTT. Protein: CASRSLSVGLITDTQYF.

This clonotype was counted many times. The chain is built from TRBV29-1 and TRBJ2-7, with D perhaps TRBD1 (6 bases). The CDR3 runs to 13 residues. Germline assignment: CDR1 SQVTM and CDR2 ANQGSEA. Trimming cost V 7 bases and J 3 bases, with 16 bases left between them. CDR3 amino acids: CSGRDTQVYEQYF. For the CDR3, the DNA is TGCAGCGGCCGGGACACCCAGGTCTACGAGCAGTACTTC.

With respect to this clonotype: A far larger clone differs by one base, so this is likely a read error. The gene calls are TRBV7-9 and TRBJ1-2; tentatively, D is TRBD1 (5 bases). The CDR3 is made up of 13 amino acids. Per germline, CDR1 SEHNR and CDR2 FQNEAQ (reference sequence). Between the trimmed V and J ends, which lost 3 bases and 7 bases, there was a span of 12 bases. CDR3 sequence reads: CASSFRRGSGYTF. For the CDR3, the DNA is TGTGCCAGCAGCTTCCGACGGGGGTCTGGCTACACCTTC. The whole variable domain, filled in from reference TRBV7-9 and TRBJ1-2, reads DTGVSQNPRHKITKRGQNVTFRCDPISEHNRLYWYRQTLGQGPEFLTYFQNEAQLEKSRLLSDRFSAERPKGSFSTLEIQRTEQGDSAMYLCASSFRRGSGYTFGSGTRLTVV.